This record looks at one T cell receptor beta chain sequence and its context. This sample was taken from a study of blood T cell repertoires in COVID-19. The overall study: Specimens from acute and convalescent COVID-19 originated in the United States, Italy and Spain. PBMCs, B-cell-depleted T cells, or T cells were the source of the cDNA or gDNA that made up the material.

In germline, CDR1 is MDHEN, CDR2 SYDVKM. The CDR3 runs 12 residues. V was pared by 11 bases and J by 7 bases, with 9 bases of the junction left unmatched. Assay used: immunoSEQ multiplex PCR; TCRdb lists only in-frame clones, some missing. The data hold 150,000 or so clones, with around 83% observed a single time. Participants were aged about 18 to 95 years, lived in over 20 US areas, and enrolled virtually. The chain has TRBV28 and TRBJ2-5; 8 positions agree with TRBD1. The sequenced sample consisted of PBMCs or T cells enriched from blood (not recorded which). The TCR originated in a woman aged 45 to 65 in a cohort exposed to, infected with or recovered from COVID-19 (not recorded which). CDR3 in amino acids: CASQQGAGTQYF. Written as DNA, the CDR3 is TGTGCCTCGCAGCAGGGGGCTGGGACCCAGTACTTC.